Described below is a single T cell receptor beta chain sequence and its context. The target of this receptor is not known. No qualities accompany the bases; no much larger clone lies one base away. The data stem from a study of blood T cell repertoires in COVID-19 (dated by TCRdb to about 2020). In terms of the full investigation: Collaborator samples came from the United States, Italy and Spain and covered acute and convalescent phases of COVID-19. The prospective study material was composed of cDNA or gDNA derived from T cells, B-cell-depleted T cells, or PBMCs. The dataset comprised deeply sampled blood TCRbeta repertoires from subjects exposed to, actively infected with, or recovered from COVID-19. A freely available public database, intended as a resource for researchers studying the immune response to SARS-CoV-2, is where the repertoires were released. The samples were drawn from two sources: the first 160 participants of the ongoing ImmuneRACE study, and 950 to 1,500 subjects contributed by 6 global collaborators. The sample metadata nearly always contained a de-identified subject ID, COVID-19 status, age in years and sex. Where available, HLA class I and class II types were obtained from metadata supplied by the sample provider rather than from assay-based typing. Overall study outcomes, separate from this receptor: Clinical and demographic metadata were provided uncurated, with the amount varying by source and participant.

At one collaborating source in Seattle, patients were enrolled during active infection and were followed longitudinally through the course of disease. Each collaborating institution followed its own protocols to collect whole blood in K2EDTA tubes. For TCRbeta analysis, collaborators shipped samples in one of three forms: frozen whole blood, isolated PBMCs, or DNA extracted from either of those sample types. CDR1 and CDR2, per the germline V gene, are SGDLS and YYNGEE. From V the trimming removes 4 bases and from J it removes 8 bases, while the gene matches leave 11 bases of the junction unaccounted for. The CDR3 spans 15 residues, from the cysteine through the phenylalanine. Solely the CDR3 DNA is kept, with 45 bases framed from the first base. TCRbeta CDR3 regions were amplified from genomic DNA by means of the immunoSEQ Assay, a bias-controlled multiplex PCR. The published analysis was carried out like this. The number of nucleated cells in each sample was estimated from the amplification of reference gene primers within the assay. Sequence reads were collapsed and filtered to measure the absolute abundance of every unique TCRbeta CDR3 rearrangement. For each sample, productive Simpson clonality was calculated by taking the square root of Simpson's diversity index across productive rearrangements. TCRdb took over this immuneACCESS table, retaining in-frame rearrangements with V and J assigned. Such tables are incomplete; in checked studies, under half of the missing clones stem from an unresolved V gene, and the remainder is unexplained. That table supplies the V and J calls and clone size; D and trimming were determined from the DNA. The sample table shows 350,000 to 450,000 clones, and 86% are seen once. In total, the top ten clones hold roughly 7.2% of the sample.

The rearrangement joined TRBV9 to TRBJ2-1, with 8 bases in between that match TRBD2. The sequencing sample was made of peripheral blood. This clonotype originated in a woman aged 60 to 75 with COVID-19, enrolled during active disease. This receptor has the CDR3 CASSKERGPNDEQFF. In nucleotides, the sequence is TGTGCCAGCAGCAAAGAGCGGGGGCCAAACGATGAGCAGTTCTTC.